The TCR beta chain described here comes from a study of CXCR3-negative and CXCR3-positive naive CD8 T cells. The germline CDR1 and CDR2 sequences are SQVTM and ANQGSEA. The CDR3 has 12 amino acids. All TRB cDNA libraries came from 5' RACE performed with UMI labels. For each CDR3 protein, TCRdb gives one entry from its re-call of the 5' RACE reads, without DNA. This repertoire includes tens of thousands of distinct CDR3 sequences. V gene TRBV29-1 combines with J gene TRBJ1-2. The source is a human donor in good health. Some clones in this sample may be carry-over from other donors' samples. Sequenced material: naive CXCR3- CD8+ T cells from blood. Subset denoted: CD45RO-CCR7+CD27+CD95- naive CD8+ T cells lacking CXCR3 (TNR3-). CDR3 residues: CSVGPDGYGYTF.